The rows below give T cell receptor beta chains drawn from one sample of a study of cytomegalovirus exposure and HLA in healthy donors. Some clones are missing from TCRdb's copy, which holds only in-frame ones; the method was immunoSEQ multiplex PCR. The sample records 60,000 to 85,000 clones, more than 75% being singletons. The sequenced sample was PBMCs. The receptors were sampled from a male donor in good health and CMV-seropositive. The CDR3 runs from the conserved cysteine through the conserved F or W. The D gene is left open where the match is weak. Where a row states a size, it is once, few, many or the class of an expanded clone; other rows omit it.

clone size	V gene	J gene	D gene	CDR3 DNA	CDR3 protein
.	TRBV5-1	TRBJ1-4	.	TGCGCCAGCAGCTTGGAGGGGGCAACTAATGAAAAACTGTTTTTT	CASSLEGATNEKLFF
.	TRBV19	TRBJ1-4	.	TGTGCCAGTATAGCACGGGGGGGTAGTGAAAAACTGTTTTTT	CASIARGGSEKLFF
.	TRBV7-9	TRBJ2-7	TRBD2	TGTGCCAGCACCTTGAGGACTAGCGGCTACGAGCAGTACTTC	CASTLRTSGYEQYF
once	TRBV5-6	TRBJ2-7	TRBD2	TGTGCCAGCAATACAGCGGGGGGAGCCTACGAGCAGTACTTC	CASNTAGGAYEQYF
.	TRBV7-6	TRBJ2-7	.	TGTGCCAGCAGCTTAAGGCAGGGTACCAACGAGCAGTACTTC	CASSLRQGTNEQYF
few	TRBV19	TRBJ2-7	.	TGTGCCAGTAGTAACCGACAGAAGACCTACGAGCAGTACTTC	CASSNRQKTYEQYF
.	TRBV7-6	TRBJ2-2	.	TGTGCCAGCAGGCAAGACAGAGAGTCGAACACCGGGGAGCTGTTTTTT	CASRQDRESNTGELFF
.	TRBV5-6	TRBJ2-6	.	TGTGCCAGCAGCTTGAAAAGCGCCTCTGGGGCCAACGTCCTGACTTTC	CASSLKSASGANVLTF
few	TRBV2	TRBJ2-2	TRBD2	TGTGCCAGCAGTTTTACGACTGGCGGGAGAGGGACCGGGGAGCTGTTTTTT	CASSFTTGGRGTGELFF
.	TRBV27	TRBJ1-2	TRBD1	TGTGCCAGCAGTTTCCTGACAGGGTCTGATGGCTACACCTTC	CASSFLTGSDGYTF
.	TRBV7-2	TRBJ2-7	TRBD1	TGTGCCAGCAGCTCTACAGGGGGCTACGAGCAGTACTTC	CASSSTGGYEQYF
.	TRBV27	TRBJ2-2	TRBD1	TGTGCCAGCAGTTTATCGATGGGACAGGGTTTGGGCGGGGAGCTGTTTTTT	CASSLSMGQGLGGELFF
.	TRBV25-1	TRBJ1-1	.	TGTGCCAGCCTTGATAGCATGAACACTGAAGCTTTCTTT	CASLDSMNTEAFF
.	TRBV10-3	TRBJ2-1	TRBD1	TGTGCCAGCAGCGGTTACTCAGGGGGCTCGGGCAATGAGCAGTTCTTC	CASSGYSGGSGNEQFF
.	TRBV18	TRBJ2-5	.	TGTGCCAGCTCACCACTCGGCGGAAAAGAGACCCAGTACTTC	CASSPLGGKETQYF
.	TRBV5-1	TRBJ2-3	TRBD2	TGCGCCAGCAGCTTGGAAGCGGGGGGTATCACAGATACGCAGTATTTT	CASSLEAGGITDTQYF
.	TRBV7-2	TRBJ2-1	TRBD1	TGTGCCAGCAGCTTCGGAGGACAGGGGGGCGGTGAGCAGTTCTTC	CASSFGGQGGGEQFF
.	TRBV19	TRBJ2-5	.	TGTGCCAGTAGTATTCCAAACCCCGGGATAGGAGAGACCCAGTACTTC	CASSIPNPGIGETQYF
few	TRBV27	TRBJ1-6	.	TGTGCCAGCAGTTTTGGGGCCAGTCGCGGCCCACCCCTCCACTTT	CASSFGASRGPPLHF
.	TRBV29-1	TRBJ2-2	.	TGCAGCGTTATACCAGTAAACACCGGGGAGCTGTTTTTT	CSVIPVNTGELFF
.	TRBV30	TRBJ1-6	.	TGTGCCTGGAGTGCTTACGGGGGACCCCTCCACTTT	CAWSAYGGPLHF
few	TRBV5-4	TRBJ2-1	TRBD1	TGTGCCAGCAGCCCTAGGACAGGGAGGAACGATGAGCAGTTCTTC	CASSPRTGRNDEQFF